Ten or more counts support the clone carrying this T cell receptor (beta chain). Its antigen is not known. This entry comes from a study of regulatory T cells in long-lasting Graves disease. Study-wide context: Patients met the persistent Graves' disease definition after over 5 years of antithyroid drugs with positive TSH receptor antibodies. Study conclusions and caveats: Among persistent patients, a larger number of public clonotypes were shared (approximately 3,000) than among newly diagnosed patients (about 1,000). Favored gene segments in persistent disease were TRBV28, TRBJ1-2 and TRBJ2-5.

Germline V CDR1 and CDR2: SNHLY, FYNNEI. The V end lost 2 bases, the J end lost 5 bases, and 6 bases lay between the germline ends. This CDR3 comprises 12 residues. Investigators prepared the TCR beta libraries by applying iRepertoire HTBI primers and Arm-PCR of CDR3 regions. TCRdb itself ran the multiplex PCR reads through MiXCR, one entry per CDR3 protein. The table has roughly 400,000 distinct CDR3 sequences, roughly 20% seen once. Time point: persistent/refractory GD, antithyroid drugs over 5 years with positive TRAb. The authors made the TCR library using RNA they extracted from PBMCs. This material consisted of peripheral blood mononuclear cells (PBMCs), taken when the disease was refractory, from a patient treated with antithyroid drugs. The chain carries TRBV2 and TRBJ2-5; no reliable D call. The sequence was collected from a female donor with Graves disease. CDR3 sequence: CASSELRETQYF. The CDR3 region has the DNA TGTGCCAGCAGTGAATTAAGGGAGACCCAGTACTTC.